One and the same sample provided the 3 T cell receptor beta chains below, sequenced in a study of OX40 agonist ivuxolimab in advanced cancers. The method was immunoSEQ multiplex PCR; TCRdb's version includes in-frame clones alone and lacks a portion of them. The table includes tens of thousands of clones, about 90% detected once. Specimen: CD4+ or CD8+ T cells sorted from blood, collected in a trial of the OX40 agonist ivuxolimab. All receptors derive from an adult with an advanced solid tumor such as melanoma, head and neck, liver or kidney cancer.

CDR3 in amino acids: CASTDPGLATDTQYF. CDR3 DNA: TGTGCCAGCACCGATCCGGGACTAGCTACAGATACGCAGTATTTT. The V and J genes are TRBV6-6 and TRBJ2-3; 9 bases are shared with TRBD2. This CDR3 region has 15 residues. CDR1 is MNHNY, CDR2 SVGAGI, per germline (reference sequence). V was pared by 7 bases and J by 3 bases, with 8 bases of the junction left unmatched.

V is TRBV7-6 and J is TRBJ2-3; D may correspond to TRBD1 or TRBD2 (6 bases each). This CDR3 spans 17 amino acids. V was pared by 2 bases and J by 0 bases, with 15 bases between. From germline, CDR1 is SGHVS and CDR2 FNYEAQ. CDR3 coding DNA: TGTGCCAGCAGCTTAAGGGGGGCGGGTGCTAGCACAGATACGCAGTATTTT. It is translated as CASSLRGAGASTDTQYF. Together with reference TRBV7-6 and TRBJ2-3, the CDR3 gives the full variable domain: GAGVSQSPRYKVTKRGQDVALRCDPISGHVSLYWYRQALGQGPEFLTYFNYEAQQDKSGLPNDRFSAERPEGSISTLTIQRTEQRDSAMYRCASSLRGAGASTDTQYFGPGTRLTVL.

This clone was found a few times. The chain carries TRBV19 and TRBJ2-6; 8 bases align to TRBD1. V trimming: 4 bases; J trimming: 0 bases; junction bases outside the gene matches: 14. Germline values: CDR1 LNHDA, CDR2 SQIVND (reference sequence). The CDR3 has 20 residues. The CDR3 DNA follows: TGTGCCAGTAGTACAAAAGTCAGGGGGCACTCATCCTCTGGGGCCAACGTCCTGACTTTC. Amino acid sequence: CASSTKVRGHSSSGANVLTF. Together with reference TRBV19 and TRBJ2-6, the CDR3 gives the full variable domain: DGGITQSPKYLFRKEGQNVTLSCEQNLNHDAMYWYRQDPGQGLRLIYYSQIVNDFQKGDIAEGYSVSREKKESFPLTVTSAQKNPTAFYLCASSTKVRGHSSSGANVLTFGAGSRLTVL.